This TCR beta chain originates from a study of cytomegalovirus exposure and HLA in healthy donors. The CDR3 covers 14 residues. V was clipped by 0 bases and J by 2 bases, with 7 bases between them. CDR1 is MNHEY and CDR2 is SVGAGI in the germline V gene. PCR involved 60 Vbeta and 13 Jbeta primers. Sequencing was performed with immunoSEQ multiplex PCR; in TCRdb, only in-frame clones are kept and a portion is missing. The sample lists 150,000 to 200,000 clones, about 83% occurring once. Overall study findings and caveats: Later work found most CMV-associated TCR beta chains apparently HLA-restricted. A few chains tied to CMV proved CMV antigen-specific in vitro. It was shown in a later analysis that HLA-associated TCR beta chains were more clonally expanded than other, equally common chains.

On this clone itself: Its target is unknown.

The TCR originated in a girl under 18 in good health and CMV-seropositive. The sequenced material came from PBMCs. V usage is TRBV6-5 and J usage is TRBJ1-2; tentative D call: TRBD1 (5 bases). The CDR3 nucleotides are TGTGCCAGCAGTTACTCGGGACTGAACTATGGCTACACCTTC. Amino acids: CASSYSGLNYGYTF.